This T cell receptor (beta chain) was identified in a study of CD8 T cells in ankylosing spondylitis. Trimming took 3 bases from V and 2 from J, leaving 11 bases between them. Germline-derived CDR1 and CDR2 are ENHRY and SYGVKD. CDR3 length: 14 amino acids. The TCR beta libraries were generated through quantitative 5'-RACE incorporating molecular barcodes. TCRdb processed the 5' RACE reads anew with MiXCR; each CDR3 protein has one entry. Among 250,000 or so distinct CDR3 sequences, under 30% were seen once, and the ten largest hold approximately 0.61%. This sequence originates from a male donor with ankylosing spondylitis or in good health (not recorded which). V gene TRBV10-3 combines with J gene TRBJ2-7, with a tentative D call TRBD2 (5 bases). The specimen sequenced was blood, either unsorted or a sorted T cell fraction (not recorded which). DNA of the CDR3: TGTGCCATCAGTGATTCCGACTATGCCTACGAGCAGTACTTC. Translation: CAISDSDYAYEQYF.